A single sample is the source of the 23 T cell receptor beta chains below, sequenced in a study of shared clonotypes between healthy human individuals. The table came from immunoSEQ multiplex PCR; TCRdb's copy has only in-frame clones and leaves some out. The profile covers a few million clones, with just over 90% appearing a single time and approximately 0.4% taken by the ten largest. Sequencing was performed on naive CD4+ T cells from PBMCs. Described subset: CD45RA+ positively selected. Receptors were obtained from a man aged 18 to 29 in good health. Some clones in this sample may be carry-over from other donors' samples.

J is TRBJ2-7 and V is TRBV19; D might be TRBD2 (6 bases). The CDR3 extends over 13 amino acids. V was cut by 5 bases and J by 2 bases, with 10 bases left in between. CDR1 is LNHDA, CDR2 SQIVND, per germline (reference sequence). The CDR3 nucleotides are TGTGCCAGTAGTGCGACTAGTCCCTACGAGCAGTACTTC. As protein: CASSATSPYEQYF.

The V and J genes are TRBV5-6 and TRBJ1-2; D ambiguous. Per germline, CDR1 SGHDT and CDR2 YYEEEE. Trimming took 1 base from V and 2 from J, leaving 9 bases between them. The CDR3 is 14 residues long. The CDR3 loop reads CASSLLQLNYGYTF. As DNA, the CDR3 is TGTGCCAGCAGCTTGTTACAGCTAAACTATGGCTACACCTTC.

Concerning this clone itself: Within the sample, other DNA sequences also encode this same CDR3. V gene TRBV28 combines with J gene TRBJ2-7; 7 positions match TRBD2. Trimming at V came to 1 base and at J to 1 base, leaving 7 bases not matched to a gene. CDR1 and CDR2 (germline): MDHEN, SYDVKM. The CDR3 has 16 residues. The CDR3: CASSLFRASGSYEQYF. Written as DNA, the CDR3 is TGTGCCAGCAGTTTATTTCGGGCTAGCGGATCCTACGAGCAGTACTTC. Filled out from reference TRBV28 and TRBJ2-7, the complete variable domain reads DVKVTQSSRYLVKRTGEKVFLECVQDMDHENMFWYRQDPGLGLRLIYFSYDVKMKEKGDIPEGYSVSREKKERFSLILESASTNQTSMYLCASSLFRASGSYEQYFGPGTRLTVT.

The chain combines TRBV7-2 with TRBJ1-3, with D tentatively TRBD1 (5 bases). The CDR3 has 16 amino acids. The ends were cut back, 1 base at V and 0 bases at J, with 10 bases in the middle. CDR1 is SGHTA, CDR2 FQGNSA, per germline. The CDR3 here is CASSLGGTTSGNTIYF. The CDR3 DNA follows: TGTGCCAGCAGCTTAGGGGGGACCACCTCTGGAAACACCATATATTTT.

The chain links TRBV28 to TRBJ2-7; either TRBD1 or TRBD2 may fit D (5 bases each). Per germline, CDR1 MDHEN and CDR2 SYDVKM. V lost 6 bases and J 7 bases, leaving 22 bases between the germline ends. This CDR3 spans 15 amino acids. The CDR3 DNA reads as TGTGCCAGCAGCGGGGCTGGGACGGTGTCTTGGGAGCAGTACTTC. This translates into CASSGAGTVSWEQYF.

The chain carries TRBV18 and TRBJ2-5, with D maybe TRBD1 (5 bases). Germline CDR1 reads KGHSH; CDR2 reads LQKENI. This CDR3 is built from 15 residues. V shed 2 bases and J shed 2 bases, with 12 bases lying between them. The DNA of the CDR3 is TGTGCCAGCTCACCAGTGGCAGGGTGGCAAGAGACCCAGTACTTC. Amino acids: CASSPVAGWQETQYF.

This clone came up once. This chain uses TRBV2 with TRBJ2-7; D ambiguous. The CDR3 length is 15 residues. Looked up from germline, CDR1 is SNHLY and CDR2 is FYNNEI. Trimming shortened V by 4 bases and J by 1 base, and 14 bases separated the two germline ends. The CDR3 DNA reads TGTGCCAGCAGTGTAGGGTGGATTGGGTCCTACGAGCAGTACTTC. Its translation: CASSVGWIGSYEQYF.

About this clone: It may be a read error: a sequence one base away is much more abundant. CDR3: CASSYEETQYF. CDR3 sequence (DNA): TGTGCCAGCAGTTACGAGGAGACCCAGTACTTC. The V call is TRBV6-6, the J call TRBJ2-5; D remains ambiguous. Trimming left V 2 bases short and J 5 bases short, with 3 bases between. The CDR3 is 11 amino acids. Germline assignment: CDR1 MNHNY and CDR2 SVGAGI (reference sequence).

This clone was counted a single time. This sequence joins TRBV10-2 and TRBJ2-5; D gene unclear. This CDR3 comprises 14 residues. Germline V lookup: CDR1 WSHSY, CDR2 SAAADI. V gave up 3 bases and J gave up 5 bases, with 13 bases separating them. This chain's CDR3 is CASSEIGFGETQYF. The CDR3 DNA follows: TGCGCCAGCAGTGAAATTGGGTTCGGGGAGACCCAGTACTTC.

The V and J genes are TRBV7-2 and TRBJ2-1, with 11 bases identical to TRBD1. The trim removed 2 bases at V and 9 bases at J, leaving 6 bases unmatched. Germline CDR1 is SGHTA and CDR2 is FQGNSA. CDR3 length: 15 residues. The CDR3 reads CASSLYRGTGGEQFF. DNA for the CDR3: TGTGCCAGCAGCTTATATCGGGGGACAGGGGGTGAGCAGTTCTTC. Full variable domain (remainder filled in from reference TRBV7-2 and TRBJ2-1): GAGVSQSPSNKVTEKGKDVELRCDPISGHTALYWYRQSLGQGLEFLIYFQGNSAPDKSGLPSDRFSAERTGGSVSTLTIQRTQQEDSAVYLCASSLYRGTGGEQFFGPGTRLTVL.

The V gene is TRBV6-6, the J gene TRBJ1-5; 7 bases are a match to TRBD1. The CDR3 spans 14 residues. V dropped 11 bases and J dropped 1; count of bases not matched to a gene: 8. In germline, CDR1 is MNHNY, CDR2 SVGAGI (reference sequence). The chain's CDR3 is CASARQGSNQPQHF. The CDR3 DNA follows: TGTGCCTCAGCCCGACAGGGAAGCAATCAGCCCCAGCATTTT.

The chain joins TRBV6-5 to TRBJ2-1, with D possibly being TRBD2 (5 bases). This CDR3 spans 13 amino acids. CDR1 is MNHEY, CDR2 SVGAGI, per germline. V gave up 2 bases and J gave up 7 bases, with 9 bases separating them. In nucleotides, the CDR3 is TGTGCCAGCAGTTACGCGGAGGCTAATGAGCAGTTCTTC. Residues: CASSYAEANEQFF.

This sequence joins TRBV6-6 and TRBJ1-1; D is unclear. V lost 7 bases, J lost 1 base, and 13 bases lay in between. The length of the CDR3 is 14 residues. Germline lookup yields CDR1 MNHNY and CDR2 SVGAGI (reference sequence). This CDR3 is CASTVTLRNTEAFF. In DNA form, the CDR3 reads TGTGCCAGCACCGTCACTTTGAGGAACACTGAAGCTTTCTTT.

The chain links TRBV19 to TRBJ1-5; a possible D gene is TRBD1 (5 bases). Trimming removed 3 bases from V and 2 bases from J, with 17 bases in between. There are 17 residues in the CDR3. Germline CDR1 reads LNHDA; CDR2 reads SQIVND (reference sequence). Here the CDR3 reads CASSMRRGDMGNQPQHF. The DNA for the CDR3 is TGTGCCAGTAGTATGAGGCGAGGGGATATGGGCAATCAGCCCCAGCATTTT.

The rearrangement uses TRBV29-1 and TRBJ2-1; D is perhaps TRBD1 (5 bases). V lost 6 bases, J lost 3 bases, and 12 bases lay in between. The CDR3 loop spans 13 amino acids. CDR1 is SQVTM and CDR2 is ANQGSEA in the germline V gene. As DNA, the CDR3 is TGCAGCGTAGTCCAGGGAAGCTACAATGAGCAGTTCTTC. Encoded protein: CSVVQGSYNEQFF.

The CDR3 bases are TGTGCCAGCAGCGAGGGACCCAAGGGGGAAAAACTGTTTTTT. Encoded protein: CASSEGPKGEKLFF. This chain uses TRBV7-9 with TRBJ1-4, with D tentatively TRBD1 (5 bases). The germline CDR1 and CDR2 sequences are SEHNR and FQNEAQ (reference sequence). CDR3 size: 14 residues. V gave up 5 bases and J gave up 8 bases, with 15 bases separating them. The full variable domain, rest sourced from reference TRBV7-9 and TRBJ1-4, is DTGVSQNPRHKITKRGQNVTFRCDPISEHNRLYWYRQTLGQGPEFLTYFQNEAQLEKSRLLSDRFSAERPKGSFSTLEIQRTEQGDSAMYLCASSEGPKGEKLFFGSGTQLSVL.

This chain connects TRBV6-6 to TRBJ2-5; no reliable D call. V lost 2 bases and J lost 0, with 7 bases in between. The CDR3 totals 14 residues. Per the germline V gene, CDR1 is MNHNY and CDR2 is SVGAGI (reference sequence). The CDR3 DNA reads TGTGCCAGCAGTTACCTGGGGTACCAAGAGACCCAGTACTTC. Protein: CASSYLGYQETQYF.

The chain is built from TRBV4-1 and TRBJ2-7, with no clear D. Trimming cost V 0 bases and J 9 bases, with 12 bases left between them. The germline V gene has CDR1 MGHRA and CDR2 YSYEKL. This CDR3 region has 13 residues. CDR3 loop: CASSQEIGPGQYF. The CDR3 DNA reads as TGCGCCAGCAGCCAAGAGATCGGTCCCGGGCAGTACTTC.

This chain connects TRBV13 to TRBJ1-3; D is uncertain. V lost 6 bases and J lost 0, with 12 bases in between. The CDR3 extends over 15 amino acids. The V gene's germline CDR1 is PRHDT and CDR2 FYEKMQ (reference sequence). CDR3 DNA: TGTGCCAGCAGTAGGGCGGGAGCCTCTGGAAACACCATATATTTT. It codes for CASSRAGASGNTIYF.

J is TRBJ2-3 and V is TRBV6-1; 13 nucleotides align to TRBD2. J lost 3 bases, V lost 4 bases, and 10 bases had no gene match. CDR3 length equals 18 residues. CDR1 is MNHNS and CDR2 is SASEGT in the germline V gene. CDR3 sequence (DNA): TGTGCCAGCAGTGCCCGAGTCGAGGGACTAGCGGGAACAGATACGCAGTATTTT. Translating it yields CASSARVEGLAGTDTQYF.

The rearrangement joins TRBV6-5 to TRBJ1-1, with 10 bases that match TRBD1. Germline V gene data show CDR1 as MNHEY and CDR2 as SVGAGI. The CDR3 runs 12 residues. Germline trimming cut 5 bases from V and 8 bases from J; bases unmatched to any gene: 2. The CDR3, as DNA: TGTGCCAGCAGTAGACAGGGGGCCGAAGCTTTCTTT. Encoded protein: CASSRQGAEAFF.

As regards this clone: The sample has other DNA sequences that encode this CDR3 too. This sequence joins TRBV2 and TRBJ2-7; D unclear. Germline CDR1 reads SNHLY; CDR2 reads FYNNEI. Trimming took 5 bases from V and 2 from J, leaving 4 bases between them. The CDR3 covers 11 residues. CDR3 in amino acids: CASSPTYEQYF. The DNA for the CDR3 is TGTGCCAGCAGTCCTACCTACGAGCAGTACTTC.

The CDR3 DNA reads as TGCGCCAGCAGCTTGGCCCCCACTAGCGGGAGGGCCAAGGTTGAGACCCAGTACTTC. Translating gives CASSLAPTSGRAKVETQYF. This chain links TRBV5-1 with TRBJ2-5, with 13 bases fitting TRBD2. The length of the CDR3 is 19 residues. V gave up 0 bases and J gave up 5 bases; unmatched junction bases: 13. CDR1 and CDR2 from the germline V gene are SGHRS and YFSETQ.